This TCR beta chain was sequenced for a study of early stage breast cancer tumors. Study results and limitations: Commonly generated sequences made up most enriched TCRB sequences shared between patients. Compared with adjacent normal breast, tumors showed around 2.5-fold denser, more clonal T cells.

Assay used: immunoSEQ multiplex PCR; TCRdb lists only in-frame clones, some missing. Here the sample spans roughly 57,000 clones, just over 90% being singletons. With regard to this clone: The antigen remains undetermined.

Looked up from germline, CDR1 is MNHEY and CDR2 is SVGAGI. The CDR3 consists of 14 residues. V lost 7 bases and J lost 9, with 19 bases in between. The sequence derives from a person aged 65 to 79 with breast cancer. The chain couples TRBV6-5 to TRBJ1-5; no firm D call. Source material: blood. CDR3 in amino acids: CASNNPGSGGPQHF. As DNA, the CDR3 is TGTGCCAGCAACAACCCTGGGAGTGGCGGGCCCCAGCATTTT.